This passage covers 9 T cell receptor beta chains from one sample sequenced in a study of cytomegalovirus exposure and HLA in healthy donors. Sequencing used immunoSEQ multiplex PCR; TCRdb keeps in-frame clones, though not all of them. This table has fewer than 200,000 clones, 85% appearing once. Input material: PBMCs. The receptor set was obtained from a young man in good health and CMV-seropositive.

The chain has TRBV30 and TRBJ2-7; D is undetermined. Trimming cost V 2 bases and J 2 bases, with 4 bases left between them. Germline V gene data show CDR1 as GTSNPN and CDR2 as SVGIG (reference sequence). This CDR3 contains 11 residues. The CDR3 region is CAWSYTYEQYF. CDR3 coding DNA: TGTGCCTGGAGTTACACCTACGAGCAGTACTTC.

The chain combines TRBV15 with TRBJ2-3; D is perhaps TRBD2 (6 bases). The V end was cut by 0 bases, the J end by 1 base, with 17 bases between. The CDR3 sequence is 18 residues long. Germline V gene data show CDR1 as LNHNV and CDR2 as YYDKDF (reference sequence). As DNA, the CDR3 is TGTGCCACCAGCAGAGACCCACCCGGGACTCCTCGCACAGATACGCAGTATTTT. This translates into CATSRDPPGTPRTDTQYF.

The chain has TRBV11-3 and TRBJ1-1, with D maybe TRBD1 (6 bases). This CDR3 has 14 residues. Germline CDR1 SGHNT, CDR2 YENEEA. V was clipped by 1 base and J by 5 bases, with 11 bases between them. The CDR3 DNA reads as TGTGCCAGCAGCTTAGTAGGGGGGGTGACTGAAGCTTTCTTT. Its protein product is CASSLVGGVTEAFF.

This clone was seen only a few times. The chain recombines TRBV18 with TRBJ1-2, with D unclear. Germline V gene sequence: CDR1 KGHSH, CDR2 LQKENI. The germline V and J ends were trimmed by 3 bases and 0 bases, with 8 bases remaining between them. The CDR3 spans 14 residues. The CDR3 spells CASSPIDTNYGYTF. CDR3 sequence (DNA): TGTGCCAGCTCACCTATCGACACTAACTATGGCTACACCTTC.

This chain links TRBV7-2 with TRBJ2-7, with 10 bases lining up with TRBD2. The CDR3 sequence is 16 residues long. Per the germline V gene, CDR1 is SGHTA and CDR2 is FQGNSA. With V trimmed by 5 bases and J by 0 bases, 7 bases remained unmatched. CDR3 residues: CASSPNPSGSSYEQYF. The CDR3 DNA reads TGTGCCAGCAGCCCAAACCCTAGCGGGAGCTCCTACGAGCAGTACTTC.

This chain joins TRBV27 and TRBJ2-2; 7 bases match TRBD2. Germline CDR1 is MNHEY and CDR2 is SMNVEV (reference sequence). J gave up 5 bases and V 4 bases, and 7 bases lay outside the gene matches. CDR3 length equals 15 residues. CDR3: CASSSTLASTGELFF. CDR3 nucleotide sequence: TGTGCCAGCAGTTCGACACTAGCGAGTACCGGGGAGCTGTTTTTT.

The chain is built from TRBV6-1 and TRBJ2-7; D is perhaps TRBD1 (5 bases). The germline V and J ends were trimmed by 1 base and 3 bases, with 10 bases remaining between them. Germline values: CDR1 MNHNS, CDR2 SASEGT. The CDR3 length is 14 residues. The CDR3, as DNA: TGTGCCAGCAGTGAAGGCAGGGTCGTCTACGAGCAGTACTTC. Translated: CASSEGRVVYEQYF.

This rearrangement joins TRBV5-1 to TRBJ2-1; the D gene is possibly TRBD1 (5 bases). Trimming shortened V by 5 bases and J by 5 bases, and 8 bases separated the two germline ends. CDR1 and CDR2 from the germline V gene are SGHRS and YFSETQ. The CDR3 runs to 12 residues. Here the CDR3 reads CASRKGDNEQFF. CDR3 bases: TGCGCCAGCAGGAAAGGGGACAATGAGCAGTTCTTC.

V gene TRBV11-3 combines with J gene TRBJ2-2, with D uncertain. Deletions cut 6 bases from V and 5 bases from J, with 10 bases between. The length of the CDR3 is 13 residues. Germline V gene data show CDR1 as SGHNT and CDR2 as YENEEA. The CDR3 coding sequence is TGTGCCAGCAGACCGGTTATGACCGGGGAGCTGTTTTTT. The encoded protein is CASRPVMTGELFF.